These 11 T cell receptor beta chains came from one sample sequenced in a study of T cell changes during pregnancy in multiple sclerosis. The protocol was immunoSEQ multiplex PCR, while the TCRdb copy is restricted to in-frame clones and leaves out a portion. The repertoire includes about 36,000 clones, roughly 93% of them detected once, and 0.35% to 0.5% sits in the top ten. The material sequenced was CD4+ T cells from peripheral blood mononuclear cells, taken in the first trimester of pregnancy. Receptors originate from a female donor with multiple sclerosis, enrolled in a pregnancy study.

The CDR3 spells CASTPGGAYEQYF. The DNA for the CDR3 is TGTGCCAGCACCCCCGGGGGGGCCTACGAGCAGTACTTC. The rearrangement links TRBV7-2 to TRBJ2-7, with 8 bases that match TRBD2. The CDR3 consists of 13 residues. Germline V gene data show CDR1 as SGHTA and CDR2 as FQGNSA. The junction had 4 bases not matched to a gene; V was cut back by 7 bases and J by 2 bases.

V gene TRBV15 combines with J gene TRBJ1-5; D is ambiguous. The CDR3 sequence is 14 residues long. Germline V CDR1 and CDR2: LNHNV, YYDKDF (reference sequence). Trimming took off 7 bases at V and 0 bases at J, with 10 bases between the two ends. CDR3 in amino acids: CATTVSYSNQPQHF. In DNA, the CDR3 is TGTGCCACCACCGTAAGCTATAGCAATCAGCCCCAGCATTTT.

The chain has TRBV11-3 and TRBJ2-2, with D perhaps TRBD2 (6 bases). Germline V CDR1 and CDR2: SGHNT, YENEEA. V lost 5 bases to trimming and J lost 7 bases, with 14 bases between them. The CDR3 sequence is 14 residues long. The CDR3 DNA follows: TGTGCCAGCAGCCCCCGGGACTCGAGCGGGGAGCTGTTTTTT. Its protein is CASSPRDSSGELFF. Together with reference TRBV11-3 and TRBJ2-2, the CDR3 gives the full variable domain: EAGVVQSPRYKIIEKKQPVAFWCNPISGHNTLYWYLQNLGQGPELLIRYENEEAVDDSQLPKDRFSAERLKGVDSTLKIQPAELGDSAVYLCASSPRDSSGELFFGEGSRLTVL.

The CDR3 DNA reads as TGTGCCAGCAGGGGGGCCACTGACACCAATGAGCAGTTCTTC. Its protein is CASRGATDTNEQFF. This sequence joins TRBV6-6 and TRBJ2-1, with TRBD1 as a possible D gene (6 bases). Germline CDR1 MNHNY, CDR2 SVGAGI (reference sequence). The V and J ends lost 6 bases and 6 bases respectively, with 15 bases between them. The CDR3 covers 14 residues.

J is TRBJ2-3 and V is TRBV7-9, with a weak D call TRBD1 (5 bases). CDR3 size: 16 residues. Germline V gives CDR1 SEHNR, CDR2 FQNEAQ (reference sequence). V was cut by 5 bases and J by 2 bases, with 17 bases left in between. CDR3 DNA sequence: TGTGCCAGCAGCCCACTTAGGGGAAGGCACACAGATACGCAGTATTTT. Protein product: CASSPLRGRHTDTQYF.

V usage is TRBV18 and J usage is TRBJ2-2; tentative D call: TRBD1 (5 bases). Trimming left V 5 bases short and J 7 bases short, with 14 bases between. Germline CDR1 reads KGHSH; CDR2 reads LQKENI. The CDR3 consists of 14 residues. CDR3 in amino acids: CASSTEYRLGELFF. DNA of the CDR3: TGTGCCAGCTCAACCGAATACAGGCTCGGGGAGCTGTTTTTT. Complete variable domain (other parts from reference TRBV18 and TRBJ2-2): NAGVMQNPRHLVRRRGQEARLRCSPMKGHSHVYWYRQLPEEGLKFMVYLQKENIIDESGMPKERFSAEFPKEGPSILRIQQVVRGDSAAYFCASSTEYRLGELFFGEGSRLTVL.

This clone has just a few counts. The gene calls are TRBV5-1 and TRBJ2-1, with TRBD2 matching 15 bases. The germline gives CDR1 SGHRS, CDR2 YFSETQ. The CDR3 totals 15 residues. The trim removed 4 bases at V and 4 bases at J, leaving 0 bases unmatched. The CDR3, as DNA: TGCGCCAGCAGCGGGACTAGCGGGGGGTACAATGAGCAGTTCTTC. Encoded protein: CASSGTSGGYNEQFF.

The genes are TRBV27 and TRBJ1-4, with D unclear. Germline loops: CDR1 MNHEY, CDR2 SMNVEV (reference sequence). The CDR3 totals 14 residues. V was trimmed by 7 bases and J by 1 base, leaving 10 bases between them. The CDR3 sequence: CASTPRKTNEKLFF. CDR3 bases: TGTGCCAGCACCCCGAGAAAAACTAATGAAAAACTGTTTTTT.

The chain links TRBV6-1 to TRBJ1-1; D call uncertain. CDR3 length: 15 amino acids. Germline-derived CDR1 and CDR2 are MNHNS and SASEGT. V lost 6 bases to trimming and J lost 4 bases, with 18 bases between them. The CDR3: CASSPFDAAATEAFF. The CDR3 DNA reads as TGTGCCAGCAGCCCATTTGACGCGGCGGCCACTGAAGCTTTCTTT.

The CDR3, as DNA: TGTGCCAGCAGCCTAGGACTAGCGGGAAACACAGATACGCAGTATTTT. Its protein product is CASSLGLAGNTDTQYF. The V gene is TRBV11-3, the J gene TRBJ2-3, with TRBD2 matching 12 bases. Losses at the gene ends were 5 bases for V and 2 bases for J; bases not matched to a gene: 5. Germline CDR1 SGHNT, CDR2 YENEEA. CDR3 length equals 16 residues.

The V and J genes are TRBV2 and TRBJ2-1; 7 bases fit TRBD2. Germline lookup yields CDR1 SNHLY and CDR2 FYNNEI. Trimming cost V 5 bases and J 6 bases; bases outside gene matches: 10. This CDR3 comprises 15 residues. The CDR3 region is CASSKEWGGVNEQFF. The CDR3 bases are TGTGCCAGCAGTAAAGAGTGGGGGGGGGTCAATGAGCAGTTCTTC.